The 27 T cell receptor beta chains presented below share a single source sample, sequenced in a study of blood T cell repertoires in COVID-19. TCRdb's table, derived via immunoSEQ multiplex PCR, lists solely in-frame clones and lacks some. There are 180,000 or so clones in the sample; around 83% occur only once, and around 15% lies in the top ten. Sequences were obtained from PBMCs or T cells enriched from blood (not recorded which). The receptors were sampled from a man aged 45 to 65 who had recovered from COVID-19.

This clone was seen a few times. The CDR3 protein is CAWSVGDTIYF. The CDR3, as DNA: TGTGCCTGGAGTGTAGGGGACACCATATATTTT. J is TRBJ1-3 and V is TRBV30; weak D call: TRBD1 (5 bases). Germline-derived CDR1 and CDR2 are GTSNPN and SVGIG (reference sequence). This CDR3 spans 11 amino acids. With 0 bases removed from V and 8 bases from J, the gap between germline ends came to 5 bases.

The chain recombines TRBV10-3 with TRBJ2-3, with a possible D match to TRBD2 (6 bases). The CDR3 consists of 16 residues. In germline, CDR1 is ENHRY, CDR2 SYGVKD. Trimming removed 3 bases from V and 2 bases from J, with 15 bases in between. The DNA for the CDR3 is TGTGCCATCAGTGACTTAGTAGGACTAAACACAGATACGCAGTATTTT. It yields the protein CAISDLVGLNTDTQYF.

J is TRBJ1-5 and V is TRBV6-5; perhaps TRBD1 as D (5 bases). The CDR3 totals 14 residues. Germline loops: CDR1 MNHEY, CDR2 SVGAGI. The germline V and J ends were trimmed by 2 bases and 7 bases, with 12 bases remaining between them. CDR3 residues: CASSYGPGNQPQHF. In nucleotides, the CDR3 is TGTGCCAGCAGTTACGGCCCAGGGAACCAGCCCCAGCATTTT.

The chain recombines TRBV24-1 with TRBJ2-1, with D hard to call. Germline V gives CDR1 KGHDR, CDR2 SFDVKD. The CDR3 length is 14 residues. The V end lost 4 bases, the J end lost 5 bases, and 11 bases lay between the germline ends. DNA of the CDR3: TGTGCCACCAGTGACAGGATCGGAAACAATGAGCAGTTCTTC. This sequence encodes CATSDRIGNNEQFF.

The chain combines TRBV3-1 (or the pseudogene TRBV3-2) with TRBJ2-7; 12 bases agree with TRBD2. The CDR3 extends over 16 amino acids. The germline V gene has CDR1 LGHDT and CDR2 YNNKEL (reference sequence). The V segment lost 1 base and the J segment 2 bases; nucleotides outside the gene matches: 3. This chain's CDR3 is CASSQASGGAPYEQYF. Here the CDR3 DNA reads TGTGCCAGCAGCCAAGCTAGCGGGGGGGCCCCCTACGAGCAGTACTTC.

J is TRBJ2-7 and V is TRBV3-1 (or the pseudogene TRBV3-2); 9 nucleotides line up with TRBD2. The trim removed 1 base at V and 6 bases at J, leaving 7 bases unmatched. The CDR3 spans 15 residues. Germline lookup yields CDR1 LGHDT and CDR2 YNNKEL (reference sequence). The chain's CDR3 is CASSQARAGGAEQYF. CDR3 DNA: TGTGCCAGCAGCCAAGCCCGCGCGGGGGGGGCCGAGCAGTACTTC.

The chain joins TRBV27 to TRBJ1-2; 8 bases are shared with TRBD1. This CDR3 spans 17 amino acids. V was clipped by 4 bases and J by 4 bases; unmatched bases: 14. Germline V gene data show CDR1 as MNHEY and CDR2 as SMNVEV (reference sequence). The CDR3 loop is CASSSNGQGPRGYGYTF. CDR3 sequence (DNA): TGTGCCAGCAGTTCAAACGGACAGGGCCCAAGAGGCTATGGCTACACCTTC.

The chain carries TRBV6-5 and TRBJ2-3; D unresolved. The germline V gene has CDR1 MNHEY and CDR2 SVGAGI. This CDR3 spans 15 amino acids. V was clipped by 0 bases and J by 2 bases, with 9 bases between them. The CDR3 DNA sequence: TGTGCCAGCAGTTACTCGGGCTTGCCCACAGATACGCAGTATTTT. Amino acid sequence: CASSYSGLPTDTQYF.

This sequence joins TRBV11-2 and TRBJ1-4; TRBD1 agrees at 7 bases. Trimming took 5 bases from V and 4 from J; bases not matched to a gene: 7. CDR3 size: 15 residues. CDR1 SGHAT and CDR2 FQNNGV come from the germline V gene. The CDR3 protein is CASSLQGFYNEKLFF. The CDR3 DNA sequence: TGTGCCAGCAGCCTACAGGGGTTTTATAATGAAAAACTGTTTTTT.

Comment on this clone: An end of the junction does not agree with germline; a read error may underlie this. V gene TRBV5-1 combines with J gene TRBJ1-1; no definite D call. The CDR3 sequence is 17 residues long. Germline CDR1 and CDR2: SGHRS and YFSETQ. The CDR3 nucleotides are TGCGCCAGCAGCTTGGGCCCCGGGGATAAGGTGAACACTGGAGCTTTCTTT. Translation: CASSLGPGDKVNTGAFF.

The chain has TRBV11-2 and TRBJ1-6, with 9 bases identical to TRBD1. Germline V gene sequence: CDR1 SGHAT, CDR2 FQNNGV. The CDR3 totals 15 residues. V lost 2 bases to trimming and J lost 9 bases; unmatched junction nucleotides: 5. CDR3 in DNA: TGTGCCAGCAGCTTACGGGACAGGGAAGGTTCACCCCTCCACTTT. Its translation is CASSLRDREGSPLHF.

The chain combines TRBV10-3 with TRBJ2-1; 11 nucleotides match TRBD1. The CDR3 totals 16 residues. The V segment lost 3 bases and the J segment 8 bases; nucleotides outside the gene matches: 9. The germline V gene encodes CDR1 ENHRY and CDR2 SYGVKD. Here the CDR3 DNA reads TGTGCCATCAGTGATTTACCGGGACAGGGGGAAGATGAGCAGTTCTTC. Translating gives CAISDLPGQGEDEQFF.

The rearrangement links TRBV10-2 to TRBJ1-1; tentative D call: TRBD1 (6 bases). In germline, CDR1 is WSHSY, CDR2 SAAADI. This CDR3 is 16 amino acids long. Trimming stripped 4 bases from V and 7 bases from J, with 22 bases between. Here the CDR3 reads CASSGALSRGGLEAFF. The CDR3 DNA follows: TGCGCCAGCAGTGGGGCCTTGAGCAGGGGTGGACTTGAAGCTTTCTTT.

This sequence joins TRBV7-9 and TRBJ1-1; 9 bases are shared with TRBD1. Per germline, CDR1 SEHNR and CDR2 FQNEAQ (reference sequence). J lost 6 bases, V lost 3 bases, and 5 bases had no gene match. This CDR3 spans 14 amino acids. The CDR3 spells CASSLDRGSAEAFF. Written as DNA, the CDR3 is TGTGCCAGCAGCTTGGACAGGGGATCGGCTGAAGCTTTCTTT.

The CDR3 region is CASSLLTDTEAFF. CDR3 coding DNA: TGCGCCAGCAGCTTGCTTACGGACACTGAAGCTTTCTTT. V and J are TRBV5-1 and TRBJ1-1; D is ambiguous. In germline, CDR1 is SGHRS, CDR2 YFSETQ. This CDR3 contains 13 residues. V was clipped by 1 base and J by 3 bases, with 7 bases between them.

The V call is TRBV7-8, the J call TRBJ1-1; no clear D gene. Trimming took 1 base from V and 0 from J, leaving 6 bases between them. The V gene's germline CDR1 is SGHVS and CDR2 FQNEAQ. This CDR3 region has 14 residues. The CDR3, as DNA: TGTGCCAGCAGCTTAGTACAGATGAACACTGAAGCTTTCTTT. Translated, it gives CASSLVQMNTEAFF.

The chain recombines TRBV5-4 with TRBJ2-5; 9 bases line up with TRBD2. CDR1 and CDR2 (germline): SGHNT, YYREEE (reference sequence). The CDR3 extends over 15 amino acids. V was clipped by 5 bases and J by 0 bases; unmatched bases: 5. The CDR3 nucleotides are TGTGCCAGCAGACAGAGCGGGGGGAACCAAGAGACCCAGTACTTC. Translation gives CASRQSGGNQETQYF.

This chain's CDR3 is CASSRGQGMKYF. For the CDR3, the DNA is TGCGCCAGCAGCAGAGGACAGGGTATGAAGTACTTC. The gene calls are TRBV5-1 and TRBJ2-7; 8 positions match TRBD1. This CDR3 is 12 amino acids long. Germline V gene lookup returns CDR1 SGHRS and CDR2 YFSETQ. V lost 4 bases, J lost 11 bases, and 8 bases stayed unmatched.

CDR3 nucleotides: TGCGCCAGCAGCATTGACCACAGGGTCCTCTATGGCTACACCTTC. Translating gives CASSIDHRVLYGYTF. The chain couples TRBV5-1 to TRBJ1-2; D might be TRBD1 (6 bases). V shed 4 bases and J shed 4 bases, with 17 bases lying between them. The CDR3 is 15 amino acids. Germline V CDR1 and CDR2: SGHRS, YFSETQ. The variable domain in full, with the rest retrieved from reference TRBV5-1 and TRBJ1-2, is KAGVTQTPRYLIKTRGQQVTLSCSPISGHRSVSWYQQTPGQGLQFLFEYFSETQRNKGNFPGRFSGRQFSNSRSEMNVSTLELGDSALYLCASSIDHRVLYGYTFGSGTRLTVV.

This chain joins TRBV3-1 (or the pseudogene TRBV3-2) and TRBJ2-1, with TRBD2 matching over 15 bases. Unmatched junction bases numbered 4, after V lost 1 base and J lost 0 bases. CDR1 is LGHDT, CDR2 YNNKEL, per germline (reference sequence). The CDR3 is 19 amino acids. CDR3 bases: TGTGCCAGCAGCCAAGGGACTAGCGGGGGGGCCGCCTCCTACAATGAGCAGTTCTTC. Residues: CASSQGTSGGAASYNEQFF.

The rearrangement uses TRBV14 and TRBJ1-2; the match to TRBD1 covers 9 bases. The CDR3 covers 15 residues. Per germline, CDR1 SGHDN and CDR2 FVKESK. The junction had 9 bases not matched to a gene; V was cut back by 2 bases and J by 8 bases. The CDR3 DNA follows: TGTGCCAGCAGCCAATATGGGACAGGGCGAAAGGGCTACACCTTC. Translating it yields CASSQYGTGRKGYTF.

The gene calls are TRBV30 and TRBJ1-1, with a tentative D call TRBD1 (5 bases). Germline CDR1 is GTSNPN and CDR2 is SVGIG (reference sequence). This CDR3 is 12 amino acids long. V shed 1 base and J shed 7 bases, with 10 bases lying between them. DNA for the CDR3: TGTGCCTGGAGTGCGCAGGGAATTGAAGCTTTCTTT. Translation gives CAWSAQGIEAFF.

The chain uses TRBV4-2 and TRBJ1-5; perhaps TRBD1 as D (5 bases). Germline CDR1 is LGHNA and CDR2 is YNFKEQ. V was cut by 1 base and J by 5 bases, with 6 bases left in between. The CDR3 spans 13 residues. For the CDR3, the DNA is TGTGCCAGCAGCCAAGGGGGGGATCAGCCCCAGCATTTT. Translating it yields CASSQGGDQPQHF.

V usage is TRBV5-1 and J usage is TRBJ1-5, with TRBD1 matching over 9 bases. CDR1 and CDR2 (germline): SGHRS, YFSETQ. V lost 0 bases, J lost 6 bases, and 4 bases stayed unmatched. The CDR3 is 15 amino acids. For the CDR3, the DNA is TGCGCCAGCAGCTTGGGACAGGGGGGCAGTCAGCCCCAGCATTTT. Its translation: CASSLGQGGSQPQHF.

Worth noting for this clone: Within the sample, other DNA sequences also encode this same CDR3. Written as DNA, the CDR3 is TGTGCCAGTAGTATATCGGGGGGGAATCAGCCCCAGCATTTT. It encodes CASSISGGNQPQHF. The V and J genes are TRBV19 and TRBJ1-5; possibly TRBD1 for D (5 bases). The germline V gene encodes CDR1 LNHDA and CDR2 SQIVND (reference sequence). The V gene lost 2 bases and the J gene lost 4 bases, with 9 bases spanning the gap. There are 14 residues in the CDR3.

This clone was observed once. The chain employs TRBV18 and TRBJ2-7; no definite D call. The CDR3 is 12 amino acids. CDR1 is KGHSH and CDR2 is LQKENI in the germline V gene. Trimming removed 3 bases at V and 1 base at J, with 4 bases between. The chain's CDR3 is CASSPPSYEQYF. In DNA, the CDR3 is TGTGCCAGCTCACCTCCATCCTACGAGCAGTACTTC. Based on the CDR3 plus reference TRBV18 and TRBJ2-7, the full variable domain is NAGVMQNPRHLVRRRGQEARLRCSPMKGHSHVYWYRQLPEEGLKFMVYLQKENIIDESGMPKERFSAEFPKEGPSILRIQQVVRGDSAAYFCASSPPSYEQYFGPGTRLTVT.

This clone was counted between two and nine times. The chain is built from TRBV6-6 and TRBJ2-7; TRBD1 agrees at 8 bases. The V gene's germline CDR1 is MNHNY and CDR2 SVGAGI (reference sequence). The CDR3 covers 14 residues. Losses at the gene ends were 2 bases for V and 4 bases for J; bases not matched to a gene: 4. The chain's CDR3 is CASSYAGGWYEQYF. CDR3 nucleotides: TGTGCCAGCAGTTACGCAGGGGGCTGGTACGAGCAGTACTTC.